The 5 T cell receptor beta chains given below trace back to one sample, sequenced in a study of cytomegalovirus exposure and HLA in healthy donors. Sequenced by immunoSEQ multiplex PCR; TCRdb stores in-frame clones only, minus some. The sample carries 150,000 to 200,000 clones, under 90% recorded once. Specimen: PBMCs. These receptors all come from a man in his late teens or twenties in good health and CMV-seropositive.

This clone was seen a few times. This chain links TRBV5-1 with TRBJ1-4; 9 nucleotides line up with TRBD1. J lost 8 bases, V lost 1 base, and 6 bases had no gene match. CDR1 SGHRS and CDR2 YFSETQ come from the germline V gene. The CDR3 is 15 amino acids. CDR3 amino acids: CASSLMGQGKEKLFF. CDR3 coding DNA: TGCGCCAGCAGCTTGATGGGACAGGGCAAGGAAAAACTGTTTTTT.

This clone was counted once. This chain uses TRBV2 with TRBJ1-1; tentatively, D is TRBD1 (5 bases). The CDR3 length is 14 residues. CDR1 SNHLY and CDR2 FYNNEI come from the germline V gene. Between the trimmed V and J ends, which lost 6 bases and 1 base, there was a span of 12 bases. The CDR3 DNA sequence: TGTGCCAGCAGAGCCCTGGGGGGGAACACTGAAGCTTTCTTT. It codes for CASRALGGNTEAFF.

V gene TRBV4-1 combines with J gene TRBJ2-3; D unresolved. Trimming left V 3 bases short and J 1 base short, with 11 bases between. Germline V gene sequence: CDR1 MGHRA, CDR2 YSYEKL. The CDR3 totals 15 residues. The CDR3 DNA reads TGCGCCAGCAGCCATTACGCGCTAGGCACAGATACGCAGTATTTT. Its protein is CASSHYALGTDTQYF.

The V gene is TRBV6-4, the J gene TRBJ2-2; possible D gene TRBD2, 5 bases. The CDR3 runs to 14 residues. V was cut by 2 bases and J by 5 bases, with 9 bases left in between. Germline CDR1 is MRHNA and CDR2 is SNTAGT. In nucleotides, the CDR3 is TGTGCCAGCAGTGACACGGGGTTTACCGGGGAGCTGTTTTTT. Residues: CASSDTGFTGELFF.

The chain uses TRBV5-1 and TRBJ2-7; 14 bases map to TRBD2. After removal of 4 bases from V and 5 bases from J, the junction contained 5 bases not matched to a gene. The germline V gene encodes CDR1 SGHRS and CDR2 YFSETQ. This CDR3 is 15 amino acids long. The DNA of the CDR3 is TGCGCCAGCAGCCTGGGGACTAGCGGGAGCCACGAGCAGTACTTC. Translating gives CASSLGTSGSHEQYF.